The 12 T cell receptor beta chains given below trace back to one sample, sequenced in a study of blood T cell repertoires in COVID-19. Sequencing used immunoSEQ multiplex PCR; TCRdb keeps in-frame clones, though not all of them. The repertoire holds about 92,000 clones, with about 85% as singletons. The sequenced sample consisted of peripheral blood. The receptors here all came from an elderly man with acute or convalescent COVID-19.

The chain uses TRBV4-2 and TRBJ2-7, with D perhaps TRBD2 (6 bases). This CDR3 is 16 amino acids long. Per germline, CDR1 LGHNA and CDR2 YNFKEQ. V lost 3 bases and J 0 bases, leaving 15 bases between the germline ends. The CDR3, as DNA: TGTGCCAGCAGCCAGCGACTGGGGGGAAGCTCCTACGAGCAGTACTTC. Its protein product is CASSQRLGGSSYEQYF.

This clone was seen once. This chain joins TRBV24-1 and TRBJ2-3; 8 bases are shared with TRBD2. The CDR3 consists of 17 residues. Trimming at V came to 2 bases and at J to 6 bases, leaving 12 bases not matched to a gene. The germline CDR1 and CDR2 sequences are KGHDR and SFDVKD. The CDR3 loop is CATSDWARAGGADTQYF. Written as DNA, the CDR3 is TGTGCCACCAGTGATTGGGCTCGGGCGGGAGGAGCCGATACGCAGTATTTT.

The chain couples TRBV3-1 (or the pseudogene TRBV3-2) to TRBJ2-1; 9 bases line up with TRBD2. The germline CDR1 and CDR2 sequences are LGHDT and YNNKEL (reference sequence). The length of the CDR3 is 14 residues. Losses at the gene ends were 4 bases for V and 9 bases for J; bases not matched to a gene: 7. In DNA form, the CDR3 reads TGTGCCAGCAGCCCGGCGGGAGGGCCTTTTGAGCAGTTCTTC. This translates into CASSPAGGPFEQFF.

The gene calls are TRBV27 and TRBJ1-6; D not resolved. Germline V gene data show CDR1 as MNHEY and CDR2 as SMNVEV (reference sequence). CDR3 length equals 14 residues. Trimming pared 7 bases from V and 9 bases from J, leaving 16 bases between. Here the CDR3 reads CASTLLSGPSPLHF. The CDR3 DNA is TGTGCCAGCACCCTGTTGAGTGGTCCTTCACCCCTCCACTTT.

The chain uses TRBV7-2 and TRBJ2-5; D not certain. The CDR3 spans 14 residues. The germline V and J ends were trimmed by 1 base and 2 bases, with 8 bases remaining between them. Germline V CDR1 and CDR2: SGHTA, FQGNSA. This chain's CDR3 is CASSLEARQETQYF. The CDR3 DNA sequence: TGTGCCAGCAGCTTAGAGGCGCGGCAAGAGACCCAGTACTTC.

V usage is TRBV29-1 and J usage is TRBJ2-4; 8 nucleotides align to TRBD1. CDR3 length: 13 residues. The trim removed 0 bases at V and 11 bases at J, leaving 6 bases unmatched. Looked up from germline, CDR1 is SQVTM and CDR2 is ANQGSEA. CDR3 loop: CSVEDARGHFQYF. The CDR3, as DNA: TGCAGCGTTGAAGACGCCAGGGGGCATTTTCAGTACTTC.

The genes are TRBV7-3 and TRBJ2-5; D ambiguous. The CDR3 is 13 residues long. In germline, CDR1 is SGHTA, CDR2 FQGTGA. Trimming pared 3 bases from V and 7 bases from J, leaving 12 bases between. CDR3 in amino acids: CASSLATPGTQYF. CDR3 sequence (DNA): TGTGCCAGCAGCTTGGCTACCCCGGGGACCCAGTACTTC.

The chain recombines TRBV19 with TRBJ2-5, with D possibly being TRBD2 (6 bases). V shed 5 bases and J shed 2 bases, with 24 bases lying between them. Germline V gene sequence: CDR1 LNHDA, CDR2 SQIVND (reference sequence). This CDR3 contains 18 residues. In nucleotides, the CDR3 is TGTGCCAGTAGTCCCTGGCGGGATCCCGATACCTCTCAAGAGACCCAGTACTTC. Translation: CASSPWRDPDTSQETQYF.

This chain connects TRBV6-1 to TRBJ1-3; no reliable D call. This CDR3 comprises 17 residues. V shed 0 bases and J shed 2 bases, with 14 bases lying between them. The germline V gene has CDR1 MNHNS and CDR2 SASEGT. CDR3 DNA sequence: TGTGCCAGCAGTGAAGCCCGCAGGATATACGCTGGAAACACCATATATTTT. The encoded protein is CASSEARRIYAGNTIYF.

V is TRBV24-1 and J is TRBJ2-3; tentative D call: TRBD2 (6 bases). V lost 6 bases to trimming and J lost 1 base, with 10 bases between them. Germline CDR1 is KGHDR and CDR2 is SFDVKD. The CDR3 extends over 14 amino acids. CDR3 protein: CATSTGAGTDTQYF. DNA for the CDR3: TGTGCCACCAGTACGGGAGCGGGCACAGATACGCAGTATTTT.

This rearrangement joins TRBV24-1 to TRBJ2-1, with 8 bases aligning to TRBD1. With V trimmed by 4 bases and J by 5 bases, 9 bases remained unmatched. From germline, CDR1 is KGHDR and CDR2 SFDVKD. The CDR3 is 16 amino acids. As DNA, the CDR3 is TGTGCCACCAGTGACTTCCCGGGACAGGAGAACAATGAGCAGTTCTTC. Protein: CATSDFPGQENNEQFF.

As DNA, the CDR3 is TGTGCCAGCAGCCAAGATCGTGGCAGATCCAATGAGCAGTTCTTC. Residues: CASSQDRGRSNEQFF. V is TRBV4-2 and J is TRBJ2-1; D is ambiguous. This CDR3 has 15 amino acids. Germline V gene sequence: CDR1 LGHNA, CDR2 YNFKEQ. Trimming removed 0 bases at V and 6 bases at J, with 12 bases between.